This TCR beta chain is drawn from a study of cytomegalovirus exposure and HLA in healthy donors. Findings and caveats of the study: In a later analysis, HLA-C alleles had the fewest associated TCRs, DRB1 alleles the most. A missense DCLRE1C variant was associated with V- and J-gene trimming of TCR beta chains in a later analysis, and an independent cohort replicated the association. Later analysis revealed greater clonal expansion in HLA-associated TCR beta chains than in equally common others.

PCR used 60 Vbeta primers and 13 Jbeta primers. The table came from immunoSEQ multiplex PCR; TCRdb's copy has only in-frame clones and leaves some out. The sample yields about 300,000 clones, roughly 90% seen once. Note on this clone: The antigen remains unidentified.

V shed 4 bases and J shed 4 bases, with 14 bases lying between them. Germline loops: CDR1 SGHRS, CDR2 YFSETQ. The CDR3 is 15 residues long. V gene TRBV5-1 combines with J gene TRBJ1-4; D is undetermined. Sequencing was carried out using PBMCs. This clonotype was sampled from a man aged 40-55 years in good health and CMV-seropositive. The CDR3 bases are TGCGCCAGCAGCGCCGGGGAGGCATTTAATGAAAAACTGTTTTTT. This sequence encodes CASSAGEAFNEKLFF.